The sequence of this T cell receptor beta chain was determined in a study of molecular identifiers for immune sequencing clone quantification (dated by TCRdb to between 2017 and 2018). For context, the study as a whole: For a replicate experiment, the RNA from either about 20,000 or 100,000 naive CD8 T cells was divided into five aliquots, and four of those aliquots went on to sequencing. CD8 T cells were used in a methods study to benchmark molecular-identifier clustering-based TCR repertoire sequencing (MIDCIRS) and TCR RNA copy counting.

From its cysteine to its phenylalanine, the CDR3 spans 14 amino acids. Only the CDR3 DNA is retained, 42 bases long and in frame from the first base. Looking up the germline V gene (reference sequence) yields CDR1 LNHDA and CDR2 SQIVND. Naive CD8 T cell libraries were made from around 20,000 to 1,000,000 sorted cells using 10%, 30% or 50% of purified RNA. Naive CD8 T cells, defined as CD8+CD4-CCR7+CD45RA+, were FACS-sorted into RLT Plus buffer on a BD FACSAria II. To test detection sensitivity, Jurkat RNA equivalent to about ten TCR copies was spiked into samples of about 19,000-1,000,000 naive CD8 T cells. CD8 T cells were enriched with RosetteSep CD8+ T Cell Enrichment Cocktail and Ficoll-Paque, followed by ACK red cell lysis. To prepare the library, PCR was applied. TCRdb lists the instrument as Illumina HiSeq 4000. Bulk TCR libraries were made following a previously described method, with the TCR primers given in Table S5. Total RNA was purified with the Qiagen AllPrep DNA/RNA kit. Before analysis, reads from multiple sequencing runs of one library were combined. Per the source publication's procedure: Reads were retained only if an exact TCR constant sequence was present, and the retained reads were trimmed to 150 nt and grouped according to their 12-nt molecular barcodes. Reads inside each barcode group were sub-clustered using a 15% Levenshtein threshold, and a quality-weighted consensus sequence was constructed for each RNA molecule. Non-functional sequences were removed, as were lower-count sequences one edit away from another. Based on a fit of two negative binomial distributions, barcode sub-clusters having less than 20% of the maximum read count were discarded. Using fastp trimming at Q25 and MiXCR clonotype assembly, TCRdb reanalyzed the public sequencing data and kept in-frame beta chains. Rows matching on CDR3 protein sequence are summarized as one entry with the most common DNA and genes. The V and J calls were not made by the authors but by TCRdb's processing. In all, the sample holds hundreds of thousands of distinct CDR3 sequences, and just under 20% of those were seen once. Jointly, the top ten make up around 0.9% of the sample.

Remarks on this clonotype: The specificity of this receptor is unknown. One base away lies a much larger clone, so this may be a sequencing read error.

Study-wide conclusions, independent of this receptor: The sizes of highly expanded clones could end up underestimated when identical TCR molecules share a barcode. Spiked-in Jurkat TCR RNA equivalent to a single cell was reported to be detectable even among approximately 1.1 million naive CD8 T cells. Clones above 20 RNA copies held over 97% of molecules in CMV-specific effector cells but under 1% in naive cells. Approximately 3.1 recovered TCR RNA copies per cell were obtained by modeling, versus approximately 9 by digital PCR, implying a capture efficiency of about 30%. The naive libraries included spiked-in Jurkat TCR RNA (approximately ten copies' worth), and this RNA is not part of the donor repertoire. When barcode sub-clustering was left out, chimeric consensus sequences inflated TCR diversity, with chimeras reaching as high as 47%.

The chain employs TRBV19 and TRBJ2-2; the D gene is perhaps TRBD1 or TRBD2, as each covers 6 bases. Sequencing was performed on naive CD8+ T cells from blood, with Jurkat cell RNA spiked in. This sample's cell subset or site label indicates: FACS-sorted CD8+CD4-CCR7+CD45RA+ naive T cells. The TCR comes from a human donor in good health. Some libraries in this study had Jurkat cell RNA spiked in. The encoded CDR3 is CASSTTGLTGEPFF. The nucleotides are TGTGCCAGTAGCACGACAGGACTAACCGGGGAGCCGTTTTTT.